This T cell receptor (beta chain) was recorded in a study of beta chain features in type 1 diabetes. Points from the study as a whole: For TCRB rearrangement, an influence of HLA type remained unresolved here. Cells carrying high TCR expression could end up over-represented when cDNA is sequenced.

All of the isolated RNA was reverse transcribed, so expressed TCRB transcripts were sequenced. Method: immunoSEQ multiplex PCR; TCRdb's copy keeps in-frame clones and lacks some. The sample consists of about 320,000 clones, less than 15% of them appearing once. Per germline, CDR1 PRHDT and CDR2 FYEKMQ (reference sequence). The CDR3 loop spans 17 amino acids. Notes on this clone: What it binds is unknown. One junction end does not reproduce the germline sequence, and a read error may be involved.

Heparinised blood was drawn once per donor, averaging approximately 100 mL. This TCR came from a man younger than 40 in good health. The sequenced sample consisted of central memory CD4+ T cells from blood. The J gene is TRBJ2-6, the V gene TRBV13; D is unclear. The CDR3: CASSVGWGSSGANVLTF. CDR3 bases: TGTGCCAGCAGCGTAGGTTGGGGAAGCTCTGGGGCCAACGTCCTGACTTTC.